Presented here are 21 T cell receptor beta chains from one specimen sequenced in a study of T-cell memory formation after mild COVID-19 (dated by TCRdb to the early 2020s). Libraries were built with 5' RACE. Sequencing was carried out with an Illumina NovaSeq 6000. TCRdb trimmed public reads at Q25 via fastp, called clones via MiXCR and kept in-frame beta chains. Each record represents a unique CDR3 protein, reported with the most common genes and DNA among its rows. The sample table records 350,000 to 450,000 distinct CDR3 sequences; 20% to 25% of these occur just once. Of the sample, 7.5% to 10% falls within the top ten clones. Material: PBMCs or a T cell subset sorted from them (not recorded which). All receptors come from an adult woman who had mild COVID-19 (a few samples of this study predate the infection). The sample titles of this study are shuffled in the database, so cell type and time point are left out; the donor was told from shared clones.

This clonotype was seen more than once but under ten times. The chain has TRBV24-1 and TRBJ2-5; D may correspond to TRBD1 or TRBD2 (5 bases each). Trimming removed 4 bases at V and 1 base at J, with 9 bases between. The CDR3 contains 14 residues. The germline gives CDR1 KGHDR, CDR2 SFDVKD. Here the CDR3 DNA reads TGTGCCACCAGTGAATCCGGGGCCCAAGAGACCCAGTACTTC. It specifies CATSESGAQETQYF.

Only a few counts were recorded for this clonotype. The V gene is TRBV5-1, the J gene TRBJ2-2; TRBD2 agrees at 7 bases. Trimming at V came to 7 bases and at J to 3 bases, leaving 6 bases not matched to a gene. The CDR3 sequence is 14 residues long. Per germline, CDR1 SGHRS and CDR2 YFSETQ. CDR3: CASRSGDDTGELFF. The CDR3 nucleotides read TGCGCCAGCCGCAGCGGGGATGACACCGGGGAGCTGTTTTTT.

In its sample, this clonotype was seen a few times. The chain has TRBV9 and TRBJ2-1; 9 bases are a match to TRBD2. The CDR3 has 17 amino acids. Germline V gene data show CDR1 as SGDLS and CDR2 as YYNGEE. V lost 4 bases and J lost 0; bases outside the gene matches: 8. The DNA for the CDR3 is TGTGCCAGCAGCTCACCCTTTAGCGGGGGCTCCTACAATGAGCAGTTCTTC. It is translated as CASSSPFSGGSYNEQFF.

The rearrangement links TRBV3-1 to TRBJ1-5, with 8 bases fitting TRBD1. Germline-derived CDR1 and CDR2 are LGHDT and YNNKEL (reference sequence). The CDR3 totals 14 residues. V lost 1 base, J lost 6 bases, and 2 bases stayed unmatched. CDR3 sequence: CASSQAGGGQPQHF. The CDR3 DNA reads TGTGCCAGCAGCCAAGCAGGGGGCGGTCAGCCCCAGCATTTT.

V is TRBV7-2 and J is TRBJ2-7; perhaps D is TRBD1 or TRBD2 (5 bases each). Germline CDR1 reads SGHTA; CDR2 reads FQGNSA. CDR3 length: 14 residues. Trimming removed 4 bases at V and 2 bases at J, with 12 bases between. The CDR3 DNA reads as TGTGCCAGCAGCTCAACCGGGACGGCCTACGAGCAGTACTTC. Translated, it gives CASSSTGTAYEQYF.

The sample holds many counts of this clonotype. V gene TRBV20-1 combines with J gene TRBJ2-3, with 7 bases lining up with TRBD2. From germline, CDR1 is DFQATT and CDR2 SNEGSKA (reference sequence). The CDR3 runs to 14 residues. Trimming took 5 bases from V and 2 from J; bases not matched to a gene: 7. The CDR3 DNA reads TGCAGTGCTGATACTAGCGATAACACAGATACGCAGTATTTT. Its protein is CSADTSDNTDTQYF.

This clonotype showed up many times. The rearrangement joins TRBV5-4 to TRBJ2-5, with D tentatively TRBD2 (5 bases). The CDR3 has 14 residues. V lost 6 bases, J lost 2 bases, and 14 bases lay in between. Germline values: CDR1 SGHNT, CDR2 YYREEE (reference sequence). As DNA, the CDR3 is TGTGCCAGCAAAGAGAGGGCGGTGCAAGAGACCCAGTACTTC. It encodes CASKERAVQETQYF.

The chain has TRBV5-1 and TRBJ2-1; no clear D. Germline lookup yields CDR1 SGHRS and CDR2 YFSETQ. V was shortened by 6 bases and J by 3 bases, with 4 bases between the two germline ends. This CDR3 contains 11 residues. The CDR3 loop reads CASTDYNEQFF. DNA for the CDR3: TGCGCCAGCACAGACTACAATGAGCAGTTCTTC.

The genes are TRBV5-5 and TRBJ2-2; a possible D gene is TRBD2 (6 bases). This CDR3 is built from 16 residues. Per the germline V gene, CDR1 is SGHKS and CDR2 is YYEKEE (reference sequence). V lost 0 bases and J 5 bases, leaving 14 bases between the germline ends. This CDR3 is CASSLGWGGGTGELFF. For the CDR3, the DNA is TGTGCCAGCAGCTTGGGCTGGGGCGGAGGGACCGGGGAGCTGTTTTTT.

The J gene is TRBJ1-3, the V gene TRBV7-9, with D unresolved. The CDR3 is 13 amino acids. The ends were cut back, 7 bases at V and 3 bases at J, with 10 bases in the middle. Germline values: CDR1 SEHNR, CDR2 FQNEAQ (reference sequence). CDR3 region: CASTSGSGNTIYF. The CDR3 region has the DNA TGTGCCAGCACCTCAGGCAGTGGAAACACCATATATTTT. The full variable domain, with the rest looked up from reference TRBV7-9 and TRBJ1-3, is DTGVSQNPRHKITKRGQNVTFRCDPISEHNRLYWYRQTLGQGPEFLTYFQNEAQLEKSRLLSDRFSAERPKGSFSTLEIQRTEQGDSAMYLCASTSGSGNTIYFGEGSWLTVV.

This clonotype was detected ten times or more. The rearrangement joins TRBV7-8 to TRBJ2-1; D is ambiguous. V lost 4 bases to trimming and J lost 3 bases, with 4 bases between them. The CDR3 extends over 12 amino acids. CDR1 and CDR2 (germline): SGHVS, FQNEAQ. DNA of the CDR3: TGTGCCAGCAGCTCAAACTACAATGAGCAGTTCTTC. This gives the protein CASSSNYNEQFF.

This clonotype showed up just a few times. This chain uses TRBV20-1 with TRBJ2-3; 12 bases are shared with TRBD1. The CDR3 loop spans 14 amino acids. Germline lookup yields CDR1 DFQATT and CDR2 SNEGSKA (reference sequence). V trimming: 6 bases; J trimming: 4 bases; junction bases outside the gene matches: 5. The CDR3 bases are TGCAGTGCAGCCGGGACAGGGGGCCCAGATACGCAGTATTTT. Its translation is CSAAGTGGPDTQYF.

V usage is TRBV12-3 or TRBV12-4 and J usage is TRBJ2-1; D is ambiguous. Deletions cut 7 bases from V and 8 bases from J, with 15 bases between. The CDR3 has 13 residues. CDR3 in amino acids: CASTSSPRDEQFF. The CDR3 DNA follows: TGTGCCAGCACCTCAAGCCCTAGAGATGAGCAGTTCTTC.

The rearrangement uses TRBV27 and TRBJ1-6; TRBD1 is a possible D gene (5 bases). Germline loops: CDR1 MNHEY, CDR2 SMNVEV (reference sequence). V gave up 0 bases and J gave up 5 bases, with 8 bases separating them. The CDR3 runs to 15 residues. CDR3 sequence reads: CASSLSETDNSPLHF. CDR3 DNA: TGTGCCAGCAGTTTATCGGAGACAGATAATTCACCCCTCCACTTT.

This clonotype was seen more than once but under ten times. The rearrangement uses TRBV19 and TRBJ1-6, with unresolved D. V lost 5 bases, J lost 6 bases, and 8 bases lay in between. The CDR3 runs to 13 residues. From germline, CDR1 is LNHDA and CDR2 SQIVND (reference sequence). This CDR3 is CASSRQSNSPLHF. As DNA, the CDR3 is TGTGCCAGTAGTCGGCAGAGTAATTCACCCCTCCACTTT.

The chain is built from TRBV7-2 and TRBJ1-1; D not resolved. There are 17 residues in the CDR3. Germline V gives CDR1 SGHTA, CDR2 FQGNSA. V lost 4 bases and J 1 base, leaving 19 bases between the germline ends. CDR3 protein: CASSSDPGFQANTEAFF. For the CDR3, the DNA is TGTGCCAGCAGCTCAGATCCGGGCTTTCAGGCGAACACTGAAGCTTTCTTT.

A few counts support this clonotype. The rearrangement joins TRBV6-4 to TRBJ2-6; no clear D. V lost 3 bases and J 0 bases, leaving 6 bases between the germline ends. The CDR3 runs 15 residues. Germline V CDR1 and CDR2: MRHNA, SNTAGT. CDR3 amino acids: CASSESLSGANVLTF. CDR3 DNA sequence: TGTGCCAGCAGTGAGTCCCTCTCTGGGGCCAACGTCCTGACTTTC.

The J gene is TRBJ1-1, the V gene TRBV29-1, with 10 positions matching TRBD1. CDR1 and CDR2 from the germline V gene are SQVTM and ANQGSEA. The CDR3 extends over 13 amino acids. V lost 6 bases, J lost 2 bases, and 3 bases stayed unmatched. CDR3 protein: CSVMTGGNTEAFF. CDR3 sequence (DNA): TGCAGCGTAATGACAGGGGGCAACACTGAAGCTTTCTTT.

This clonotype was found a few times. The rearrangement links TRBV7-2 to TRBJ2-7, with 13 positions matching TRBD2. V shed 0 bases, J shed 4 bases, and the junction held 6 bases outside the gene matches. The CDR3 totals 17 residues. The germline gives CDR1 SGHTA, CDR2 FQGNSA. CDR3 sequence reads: CASSLATRLAGGYEQYF. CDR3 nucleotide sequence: TGTGCCAGCAGCTTAGCCACCCGACTAGCGGGGGGATACGAGCAGTACTTC.

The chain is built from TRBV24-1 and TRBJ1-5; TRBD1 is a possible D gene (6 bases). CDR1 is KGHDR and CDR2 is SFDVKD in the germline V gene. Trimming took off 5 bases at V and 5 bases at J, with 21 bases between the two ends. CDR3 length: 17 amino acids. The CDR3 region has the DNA TGTGCCACCAGTGCGTCCCGGACAGATAGACCGTATCAGCCCCAGCATTTT. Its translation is CATSASRTDRPYQPQHF.

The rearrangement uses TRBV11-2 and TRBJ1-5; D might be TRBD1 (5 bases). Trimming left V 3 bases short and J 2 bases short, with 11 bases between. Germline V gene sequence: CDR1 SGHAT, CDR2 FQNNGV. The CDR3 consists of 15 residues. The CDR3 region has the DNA TGTGCCAGCAGCTTGGATCAAGGGGGCAATCAGCCCCAGCATTTT. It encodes CASSLDQGGNQPQHF.